A selection of T cell receptor beta chains follows, all from one sample in a study of blood T cell repertoires in COVID-19. The table came from immunoSEQ multiplex PCR; TCRdb's copy has only in-frame clones and leaves some out. The top ten clones hold 1.5% to 2.5% of a sample with a few hundred thousand clones, more than 75% of them seen once. Material: PBMCs or T cells enriched from blood (not recorded which). These receptors all come from a man aged 40-49 years in a cohort exposed to, infected with or recovered from COVID-19 (not recorded which). The CDR3 runs from the conserved cysteine through the conserved F or W. The D gene is left open where the match is weak. Expanded clones get a size class; other rows say once, few or many, or leave the size out.

TRBJ2-7,NA,TRBV4-2,NA,TGTGCCAGCAGTCAAACCGCGGCCGCTCCCTACGAGCAGTACTTC,CASSQTAAAPYEQYF
TRBJ2-7,NA,TRBV28,once,TGTGCCAGCAGTCGACCTTGGCAGGGGACCTACGAGCAGTACTTC,CASSRPWQGTYEQYF
TRBJ2-5,TRBD1,TRBV5-1,NA,TGCGCCAGCAGCCCCGGACAGGGGGTGAGAGAGACCCAGTACTTC,CASSPGQGVRETQYF
TRBJ2-7,TRBD2,TRBV5-1,NA,TGCGCCAGCAGCTTAGCGGGAGTGGGCTACGAGCAGTACTTC,CASSLAGVGYEQYF
TRBJ1-1,NA,TRBV29-1,few,TGCAGCGCAGGACAAATTGAAGCTTTCTTT,CSAGQIEAFF
TRBJ2-3,NA,TRBV28,NA,TGTGCCAGCAGTTTACGGACAGATACGCAGTATTTT,CASSLRTDTQYF
TRBJ2-7,NA,TRBV10-1,NA,TGCGCCAGCAGTGAAGGGGCAGGGAGGACCTACGAGCAGTACTTC,CASSEGAGRTYEQYF
TRBJ1-6,TRBD1,TRBV6-4,NA,TGTGCCAGCAGTGAGACCGGACAGGGTTCCTATAATTCACCCCTCCACTTT,CASSETGQGSYNSPLHF
TRBJ2-2,NA,TRBV30,NA,TGTGCCTGGAGTGTTCGGGTGAACACCGGGGAGCTGTTTTTT,CAWSVRVNTGELFF
TRBJ1-3,NA,TRBV30,NA,TGTGCCTGGAGTGTACTAGGAAACACCATATATTTT,CAWSVLGNTIYF
TRBJ1-4,NA,TRBV9,NA,TGTGCCAGCAGCGCGGGACAACCGGGTGAAAAACTGTTTTTT,CASSAGQPGEKLFF
TRBJ1-3,NA,TRBV4-1,once,TGCGCCAGCAGCCAAGATGAAAACAGGAGTTCCCGTCGAAACACCATATATTTT,CASSQDENRSSRRNTIYF
TRBJ2-3,NA,TRBV11-2,NA,TGTGCCAGCAGCTTAAATTCGGTCAATTTACGGTATTTT,CASSLNSVNLRYF
TRBJ2-5,TRBD2,TRBV29-1,NA,TGCAGCGTTGAACCCCTGCTAGCGGCCCACCAAGAGACCCAGTACTTC,CSVEPLLAAHQETQYF
TRBJ1-2,NA,TRBV19,NA,TGTGCCAGTAGTGCCCAGGTGGTCTATGGCTACACCTTC,CASSAQVVYGYTF
TRBJ1-2,NA,TRBV27,NA,TGTGCCAGCAGTTTAGGTGCGCCTGCTAACTATGGCTACACCTTC,CASSLGAPANYGYTF
TRBJ1-4,NA,TRBV18,few,TGTGCCAGCTCTGAGGTAGACGAAGAAAAACTGTTTTTT,CASSEVDEEKLFF
TRBJ1-2,NA,TRBV9,NA,TGTGCCAGTACCTTAAGGGGAGGAGACTATGGCTACACCTTC,CASTLRGGDYGYTF
TRBJ2-1,TRBD2,TRBV13,NA,TGTGCCAGCAGCTTACCTAGCGGGAGAGGTGAGCAGTTCTTC,CASSLPSGRGEQFF
TRBJ1-5,NA,TRBV5-1,NA,TGCGCCAGCGCGCCCGCGCCGGACAGAGCTAATCAGCCCCAGCATTTT,CASAPAPDRANQPQHF
TRBJ1-1,NA,TRBV6-1,NA,TGTGCCAGCAGTGAATCGGGGACAACCGCTTTCTTT,CASSESGTTAFF
TRBJ2-6,TRBD1,TRBV28,NA,TGTGCCAGCAGCGGGACAGGGAGGTCTGGGGCCAACGTCCTGACTTTC,CASSGTGRSGANVLTF
TRBJ1-5,NA,TRBV19,NA,TGTGCCAGTAGTTATTACCCCGCACAGACAGCCTTCAATCAGCCCCAGCATTTT,CASSYYPAQTAFNQPQHF
TRBJ1-2,NA,TRBV30,NA,TGTGCCTGGAGTGGGCTCCCAGGGGTCGGCGGCTACACCTTC,CAWSGLPGVGGYTF
TRBJ2-7,NA,TRBV7-8,NA,TGTGCCAGCAGCTTAGTACCAGGGGTAGAGCAGTACTTC,CASSLVPGVEQYF
TRBJ2-1,NA,TRBV4-1,NA,TGCGCCAGCAGCCAAGATGGGCGAGTAGCGGCTAATGAGCAGTTCTTC,CASSQDGRVAANEQFF
TRBJ2-7,NA,TRBV21-1,NA,TGTGCCAGCAGCAAAAGACAGGGGCTTGCCTACGAGCAGTACTTC,CASSKRQGLAYEQYF
TRBJ2-5,NA,TRBV19,NA,TGTGCCAGTAGTATGTACACATTGGGGGGAGAGACCCAGTACTTC,CASSMYTLGGETQYF
TRBJ2-7,TRBD2,TRBV6-1,NA,TGTGCCAGCAGTGGTAGTGGTCTAGCGGTAGCCTACGAGCAGTACTTC,CASSGSGLAVAYEQYF
TRBJ2-7,TRBD2,TRBV28,NA,TGTGCCAGCAGTTTAACGGGAGGGCCCTACGAGCAGTACTTC,CASSLTGGPYEQYF
TRBJ2-7,TRBD2,TRBV5-4,many,TGTGCCAGCAGCTACGGACTAGCGGGACCCTACGAGCAGTACTTC,CASSYGLAGPYEQYF
TRBJ2-3,TRBD2,TRBV5-1,NA,TGCGCCAGCTCCAGACTAGCGGGAGAGGGCACAGATACGCAGTATTTT,CASSRLAGEGTDTQYF
TRBJ2-1,TRBD2,TRBV3-1/TRBV3-2,NA,TGTGCCAGCAGCCAAGGGACAACTAGCGGGACTTACAATGAGCAGTTCTTC,CASSQGTTSGTYNEQFF
TRBJ2-7,NA,TRBV29-1,NA,TGCAGCGCTAGTGGAGGGCCCTACGAGCAGTACTTC,CSASGGPYEQYF
TRBJ2-5,TRBD1,TRBV30,NA,TGTGCCTGGAGTGTTTTTAGGACAGGGGAAAAGACCCAGTACTTC,CAWSVFRTGEKTQYF
TRBJ1-2,NA,TRBV28,NA,TGTGCCAGCAGTTTAGGGGCCAACTATGGCTACACCTTC,CASSLGANYGYTF
TRBJ2-1,NA,TRBV7-9,NA,TGTGCCAGCACCCTGGGTGCGATTCGGGACAATGAGCAGTTCTTC,CASTLGAIRDNEQFF
TRBJ2-7,TRBD2,TRBV9,NA,TGTGCCAGCAGCGAGGGACTAGCGGGCCTCGAGCAGTACTTC,CASSEGLAGLEQYF
TRBJ2-5,NA,TRBV2,NA,TGTGCCAGCAGTGAGTGGGCCCCCGGGGGAGAGACCCAGTACTTC,CASSEWAPGGETQYF
TRBJ2-5,NA,TRBV5-1,NA,TGCGCCAGCAGCTTGGGCGGCGGAGAGACCCAGTACTTC,CASSLGGGETQYF